Below are 27 T cell receptor beta chains sequenced from a single sample in a study of post-analysis software for immune sequencing data. Unique molecular identifiers were built into the TCR beta cDNA libraries. Each CDR3 protein is one row after TCRdb ran MiXCR on the PCR reads. The data show about 560,000 distinct CDR3 sequences, 44% seen once. Antigens for these TCRs are unknown. General study points: Five or six TRBV segments were more frequent in patients than controls; TRBV5-6, TRBV5-1 and TRBV20-1 belonged to this group.

Sequencing was carried out using blood. The source of these receptors is a girl aged 10-17 years with multiple sclerosis.

The chain employs TRBV28 and TRBJ2-1, with TRBD1 as a possible D gene (5 bases). The CDR3 is made up of 13 amino acids. CDR1 and CDR2 (germline): MDHEN, SYDVKM. V lost 4 bases, J lost 9 bases, and 13 bases lay in between. The CDR3 spells CASSSSRATEQFF. DNA of the CDR3: TGTGCCAGCAGTTCCAGCAGGGCGACTGAGCAGTTCTTC.

The chain recombines TRBV20-1 with TRBJ2-5; 9 bases map to TRBD2. Germline lookup yields CDR1 DFQATT and CDR2 SNEGSKA (reference sequence). The CDR3 is 14 residues long. Trimming at V came to 6 bases and at J to 5 bases, leaving 10 bases not matched to a gene. This CDR3 reads CSAPESGGWETQYF. Here the CDR3 DNA reads TGCAGTGCCCCCGAGAGCGGGGGGTGGGAGACCCAGTACTTC.

The chain links TRBV6-5 to TRBJ2-3; D remains unclear. The V end lost 6 bases, the J end lost 2 bases, and 12 bases lay between the germline ends. Looked up from germline, CDR1 is MNHEY and CDR2 is SVGAGI. This CDR3 has 14 amino acids. CDR3 nucleotide sequence: TGTGCCAGCAGCCTACGTACGTACACAGATACGCAGTATTTT. It codes for CASSLRTYTDTQYF.

This clonotype appeared a few times. The chain uses TRBV5-1 and TRBJ1-2, with TRBD1 identical over 10 bases. The CDR3 spans 16 residues. The J segment lost 2 bases and the V segment lost 5 bases, leaving 9 bases of the junction unmatched. Germline loops: CDR1 SGHRS, CDR2 YFSETQ. The DNA of the CDR3 is TGCGCCAGCAGGCCCCGGGACAGGGGTTTAAACTATGGCTACACCTTC. It specifies CASRPRDRGLNYGYTF.

This clonotype was recorded a few times. The J gene is TRBJ2-3, the V gene TRBV7-2; TRBD2 agrees at 8 bases. The germline CDR1 and CDR2 sequences are SGHTA and FQGNSA. Trimming cost V 5 bases and J 0 bases; bases outside gene matches: 10. This CDR3 region has 17 residues. The CDR3 nucleotides are TGTGCCAGCAGCCAACCCAGCGGGGGCCCGAGCACAGATACGCAGTATTTT. This translates into CASSQPSGGPSTDTQYF.

The V and J genes are TRBV20-1 and TRBJ2-1; 8 bases are shared with TRBD2. Germline V gene data show CDR1 as DFQATT and CDR2 as SNEGSKA (reference sequence). The CDR3 length is 17 residues. The ends lost 6 bases at V and 3 bases at J; junction bases unmatched: 16. CDR3 sequence: CSAPPPPSGGHYNEQFF. The CDR3 nucleotides are TGCAGTGCGCCCCCACCACCAAGCGGGGGCCACTACAATGAGCAGTTCTTC.

This sequence joins TRBV5-5 and TRBJ2-1, with D hard to call. V was clipped by 4 bases and J by 1 base, with 12 bases between them. CDR1 and CDR2 from the germline V gene are SGHKS and YYEKEE (reference sequence). This CDR3 is built from 15 residues. CDR3: CASSPSVGSYNEQFF. Written as DNA, the CDR3 is TGTGCCAGCAGCCCCTCCGTAGGGTCCTACAATGAGCAGTTCTTC.

The chain links TRBV7-8 to TRBJ1-5; no reliable D call. The CDR3 spans 13 residues. Germline V gene data show CDR1 as SGHVS and CDR2 as FQNEAQ. V lost 3 bases and J 6 bases, leaving 9 bases between the germline ends. In DNA form, the CDR3 reads TGTGCCAGCAGCTTGGCAGTCTTTCAGCCCCAGCATTTT. Encoded protein: CASSLAVFQPQHF. The whole variable domain, filled in from reference TRBV7-8 and TRBJ1-5, reads GAGVSQSPRYKVAKRGQDVALRCDPISGHVSLFWYQQALGQGPEFLTYFQNEAQLDKSGLPSDRFFAERPEGSVSTLKIQRTQQEDSAVYLCASSLAVFQPQHFGDGTRLSIL.

This clonotype was observed a handful of times. J is TRBJ2-1 and V is TRBV5-8; D gene ambiguous. The germline gives CDR1 SGHTS, CDR2 YDEGEE. This CDR3 is 17 amino acids long. The ends were cut back, 2 bases at V and 9 bases at J, with 24 bases in the middle. The CDR3 loop reads CASSFGPRRHIVGEQFF. The CDR3 bases are TGTGCCAGCAGCTTTGGGCCTCGGAGACACATCGTGGGTGAGCAGTTCTTC.

The gene calls are TRBV4-1 and TRBJ1-5; unclear D gene. CDR3 length equals 15 residues. The ends were cut back, 2 bases at V and 4 bases at J, with 12 bases in the middle. CDR1 is MGHRA and CDR2 is YSYEKL in the germline V gene. The CDR3 sequence: CASSQREAGNQPQHF. Written as DNA, the CDR3 is TGCGCCAGCAGCCAACGGGAAGCGGGGAATCAGCCCCAGCATTTT.

The sample holds a few counts of this clonotype. This chain links TRBV7-9 with TRBJ1-2; D is unclear. V shed 2 bases and J shed 0 bases, with 19 bases lying between them. The germline V gene encodes CDR1 SEHNR and CDR2 FQNEAQ (reference sequence). The CDR3 sequence is 18 residues long. This CDR3 is CASSLTLGRLAPNYGYTF. Here the CDR3 DNA reads TGTGCCAGCAGCTTAACCCTCGGACGTTTAGCCCCTAACTATGGCTACACCTTC.

V gene TRBV5-1 combines with J gene TRBJ2-7, with D perhaps TRBD1 or TRBD2 (5 bases each). The CDR3 totals 16 residues. The germline V and J ends were trimmed by 4 bases and 2 bases, with 19 bases remaining between them. The germline gives CDR1 SGHRS, CDR2 YFSETQ. The chain's CDR3 is CASSRQQGWGTYEQYF. Here the CDR3 DNA reads TGCGCCAGCAGCCGTCAGCAGGGTTGGGGGACCTACGAGCAGTACTTC.

The chain combines TRBV5-1 with TRBJ1-2; D remains ambiguous. The length of the CDR3 is 15 residues. The germline V and J ends were trimmed by 0 bases and 4 bases, with 13 bases remaining between them. CDR1 is SGHRS, CDR2 YFSETQ, per germline. The CDR3 region is CASSLGTTQAYGYTF. Here the CDR3 DNA reads TGCGCCAGCAGCTTGGGGACGACGCAGGCCTATGGCTACACCTTC.

The CDR3 sequence is CASSRTGDWDIQYF. DNA of the CDR3: TGTGCCAGCAGCCGTACAGGGGACTGGGACATTCAGTACTTC. The genes are TRBV12-3 or TRBV12-4 and TRBJ2-4; D might be TRBD1 (7 bases). Trimming shortened V by 6 bases and J by 8 bases, and 17 bases separated the two germline ends. The CDR3 is made up of 14 amino acids.

This clonotype appeared a few times. V usage is TRBV20-1 and J usage is TRBJ2-3; possible D gene TRBD1, 5 bases. The CDR3 covers 15 residues. Germline CDR1 reads DFQATT; CDR2 reads SNEGSKA (reference sequence). Trimming took 0 bases from V and 3 from J, leaving 13 bases between them. The CDR3 loop reads CSARDLGLGTDTQYF. The CDR3 DNA reads as TGCAGTGCTAGAGATCTGGGGCTAGGGACAGATACGCAGTATTTT.

V is TRBV5-6 and J is TRBJ2-3; no clear D gene. This CDR3 has 14 residues. Germline values: CDR1 SGHDT, CDR2 YYEEEE. V lost 4 bases and J lost 2, with 11 bases in between. The CDR3 bases are TGTGCCAGCAGCGAAATCACGGCCACAGATACGCAGTATTTT. Translating it yields CASSEITATDTQYF.

This clonotype was detected only once. The chain links TRBV10-3 to TRBJ2-5; D not certain. In germline, CDR1 is ENHRY, CDR2 SYGVKD. This CDR3 has 14 residues. V lost 4 bases to trimming and J lost 1 base, with 10 bases between them. The CDR3 DNA follows: TGTGCCATCAGTGTTTCGGGCATCCAAGAGACCCAGTACTTC. Its protein is CAISVSGIQETQYF.

The gene calls are TRBV29-1 and TRBJ2-5; 8 positions match TRBD2. This CDR3 contains 16 residues. The germline CDR1 and CDR2 sequences are SQVTM and ANQGSEA. J was trimmed by 2 bases and V by 4 bases; bases with no gene match: 12. Written as DNA, the CDR3 is TGCAGCGTTGCTCTAGCGGGCAGGGGAATTCAAGAGACCCAGTACTTC. It encodes CSVALAGRGIQETQYF.

The sample holds a few counts of this clonotype. V usage is TRBV20-1 and J usage is TRBJ2-3; D gene unclear. Trimming removed 0 bases at V and 3 bases at J, with 4 bases between. Germline lookup yields CDR1 DFQATT and CDR2 SNEGSKA (reference sequence). This CDR3 region has 12 residues. CDR3 nucleotides: TGCAGTGCTAGAGATAGGACAGATACGCAGTATTTT. Protein: CSARDRTDTQYF.

This clonotype showed up just a few times. V is TRBV6-5 and J is TRBJ1-6; 8 bases map to TRBD1. V dropped 9 bases and J dropped 8; count of bases not matched to a gene: 12. CDR3 length: 15 residues. Germline assignment: CDR1 MNHEY and CDR2 SVGAGI. The CDR3 loop is CASSSRTGPDSPLHF. CDR3 coding DNA: TGTGCCAGTTCAAGCCGGACAGGGCCGGATTCACCCCTCCACTTT.

The CDR3 region is CAITDRGSYEQYF. The CDR3 DNA is TGTGCCATTACGGACAGGGGGTCCTACGAGCAGTACTTC. The chain links TRBV10-3 to TRBJ2-7; 10 bases map to TRBD1. Germline trimming cut 9 bases from V and 1 base from J; bases unmatched to any gene: 3. Per the germline V gene, CDR1 is ENHRY and CDR2 is SYGVKD. The CDR3 is made up of 13 amino acids.

There are a few counts of this clonotype. V is TRBV4-1 and J is TRBJ2-3, with 16 bases matching TRBD2. V lost 6 bases to trimming and J lost 6 bases; unmatched junction nucleotides: 6. Germline CDR1 MGHRA, CDR2 YSYEKL. The CDR3 extends over 16 amino acids. The DNA of the CDR3 is TGCGCCAGCAGGACGGGACTAGCGGGAGGGCCGGATACGCAGTATTTT. Its protein is CASRTGLAGGPDTQYF.

This chain links TRBV20-1 with TRBJ1-2, with D possibly TRBD1 on 5 matching bases. Deletions cut 8 bases from V and 4 bases from J, with 11 bases between. Per germline, CDR1 DFQATT and CDR2 SNEGSKA (reference sequence). CDR3 length: 11 amino acids. The CDR3, as DNA: TGCAGTCTGGGGGGTTCCTATGGCTACACCTTC. Translating gives CSLGGSYGYTF.

This clonotype was counted a few times. This chain uses TRBV12-3 or TRBV12-4 with TRBJ2-7, with D unresolved. The germline V and J ends were trimmed by 7 bases and 1 base, with 11 bases remaining between them. The CDR3 extends over 13 amino acids. The CDR3 spells CASKEIGSYEQYF. DNA for the CDR3: TGTGCCAGCAAGGAGATCGGGTCCTACGAGCAGTACTTC.

The chain recombines TRBV10-3 with TRBJ2-7; D not resolved. The J call may be incorrect, as the DNA end agrees better with TRBJ2-5. This CDR3 has 14 amino acids. The germline CDR1 and CDR2 sequences are ENHRY and SYGVKD. CDR3: CAISESRTRETQYF. The DNA of the CDR3 is TGTGCCATCAGTGAGTCGCGAACTCGAGAGACCCAGTACTTC.

V usage is TRBV29-1 and J usage is TRBJ2-4; TRBD2 agrees at 7 bases. Germline V gives CDR1 SQVTM, CDR2 ANQGSEA. This CDR3 region has 14 residues. Losses at the gene ends were 7 bases for V and 3 bases for J; bases not matched to a gene: 9. The CDR3 protein is CSGGSGTNKNIQYF. The CDR3 coding sequence is TGCAGCGGGGGTTCGGGGACTAACAAAAACATTCAGTACTTC.

This clonotype appeared once. CDR3 amino acids: CASSLQAGGLTDTQYF. The DNA for the CDR3 is TGTGCCAGCAGCTTACAAGCGGGGGGGCTCACAGATACGCAGTATTTT. The chain recombines TRBV7-2 with TRBJ2-3, with 10 bases lining up with TRBD2. V lost 2 bases, J lost 2 bases, and 4 bases stayed unmatched. The germline gives CDR1 SGHTA, CDR2 FQGNSA. The CDR3 extends over 16 amino acids.